Listed here is a single TCR beta chain. No DNA is shown, since the ends of the CDR3 on it are uncertain; the CDR3 is the one TCRdb lists. CDR1 SGHKS and CDR2 YYEKEE come from the germline V gene (reference sequence). The CDR3 is 20 residues long, counting both termini. TCRdb ran MiXCR on the RT-PCR reads and lists one entry per CDR3 protein. The sample carries fewer than 800,000 distinct CDR3 sequences, 14% recorded once. The sample taken for sequencing was memory CD4+ T cells from blood. This receptor was taken from a female donor in good health, serving as a healthy control. V is TRBV5-5 and J is TRBJ2-1; the table's D call TRBD1 went unverified against the DNA. CDR3: CASSFYICSVPVPGDNEQFF.